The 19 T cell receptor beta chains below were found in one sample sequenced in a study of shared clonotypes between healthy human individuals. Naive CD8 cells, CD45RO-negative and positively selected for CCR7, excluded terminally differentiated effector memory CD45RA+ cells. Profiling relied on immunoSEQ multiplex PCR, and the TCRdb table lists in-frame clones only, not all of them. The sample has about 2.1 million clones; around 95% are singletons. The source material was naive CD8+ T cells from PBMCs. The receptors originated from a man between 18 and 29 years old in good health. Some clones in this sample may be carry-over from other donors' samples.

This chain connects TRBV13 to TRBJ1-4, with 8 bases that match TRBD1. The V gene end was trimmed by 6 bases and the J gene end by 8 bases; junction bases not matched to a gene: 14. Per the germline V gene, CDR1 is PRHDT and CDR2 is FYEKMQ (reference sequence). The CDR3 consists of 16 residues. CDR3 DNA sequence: TGTGCCAGCAGACGTACCTCAGGGGGCGCGAGGGAAAAACTGTTTTTT. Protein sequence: CASRRTSGGAREKLFF.

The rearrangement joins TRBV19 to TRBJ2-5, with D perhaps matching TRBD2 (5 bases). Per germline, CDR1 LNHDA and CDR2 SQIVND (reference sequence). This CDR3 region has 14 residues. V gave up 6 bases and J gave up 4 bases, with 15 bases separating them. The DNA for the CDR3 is TGTGCCAGTAGCGTAATAGGCGGGCGAGAGACCCAGTACTTC. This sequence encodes CASSVIGGRETQYF.

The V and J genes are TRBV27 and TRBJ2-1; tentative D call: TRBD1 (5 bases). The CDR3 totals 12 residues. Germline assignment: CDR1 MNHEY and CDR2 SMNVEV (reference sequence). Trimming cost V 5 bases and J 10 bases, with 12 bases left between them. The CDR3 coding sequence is TGTGCCAGCAGTCTCTACAAGGGGGAGCAGTTCTTC. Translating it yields CASSLYKGEQFF.

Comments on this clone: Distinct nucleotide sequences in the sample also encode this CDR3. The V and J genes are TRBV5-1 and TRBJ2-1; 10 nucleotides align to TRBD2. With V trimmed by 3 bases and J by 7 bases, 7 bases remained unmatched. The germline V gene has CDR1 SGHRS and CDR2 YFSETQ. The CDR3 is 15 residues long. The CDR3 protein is CASSSIAGGSNEQFF. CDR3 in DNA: TGCGCCAGCAGCTCAATAGCGGGAGGTAGTAATGAGCAGTTCTTC.

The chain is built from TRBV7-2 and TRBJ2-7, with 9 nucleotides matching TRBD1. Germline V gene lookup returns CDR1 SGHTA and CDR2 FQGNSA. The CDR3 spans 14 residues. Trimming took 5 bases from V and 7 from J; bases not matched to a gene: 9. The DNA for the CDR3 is TGTGCCAGCAGCGATTCACAGGGGGCAAGGGAGCAGTACTTC. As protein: CASSDSQGAREQYF.

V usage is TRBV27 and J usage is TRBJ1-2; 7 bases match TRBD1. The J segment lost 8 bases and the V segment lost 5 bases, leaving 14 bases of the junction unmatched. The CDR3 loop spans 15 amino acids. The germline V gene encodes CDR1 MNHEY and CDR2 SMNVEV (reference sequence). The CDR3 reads CASSPRQGSSKGYTF. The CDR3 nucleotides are TGTGCCAGCAGTCCGAGACAGGGTAGCTCAAAGGGCTACACCTTC.

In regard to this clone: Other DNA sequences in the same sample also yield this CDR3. CDR3 loop: CASSLDLGTEAFF. CDR3 nucleotides: TGTGCCAGCAGCTTAGATCTCGGAACTGAAGCTTTCTTT. The chain uses TRBV11-2 and TRBJ1-1, with D uncertain. The germline CDR1 and CDR2 sequences are SGHAT and FQNNGV. V was clipped by 0 bases and J by 5 bases, with 7 bases between them. The CDR3 covers 13 residues.

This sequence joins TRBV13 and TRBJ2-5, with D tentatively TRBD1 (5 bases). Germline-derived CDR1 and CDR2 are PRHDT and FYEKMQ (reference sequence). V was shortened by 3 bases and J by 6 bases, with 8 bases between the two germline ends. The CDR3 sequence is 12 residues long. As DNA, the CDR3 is TGTGCCAGCAGCTTTGTGGGGCAGACCCAGTACTTC. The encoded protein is CASSFVGQTQYF. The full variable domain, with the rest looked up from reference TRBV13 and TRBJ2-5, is AAGVIQSPRHLIKEKRETATLKCYPIPRHDTVYWYQQGPGQDPQFLISFYEKMQSDKGSIPDRFSAQQFSDYHSELNMSSLELGDSALYFCASSFVGQTQYFGPGTRLLVL.

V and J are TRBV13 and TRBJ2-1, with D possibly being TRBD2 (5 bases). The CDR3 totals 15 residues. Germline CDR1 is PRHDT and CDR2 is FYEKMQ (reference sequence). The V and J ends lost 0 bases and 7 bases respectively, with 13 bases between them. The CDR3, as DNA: TGTGCCAGCAGCTTAGGAACCACTAGTTGGAATGAGCAGTTCTTC. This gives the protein CASSLGTTSWNEQFF.

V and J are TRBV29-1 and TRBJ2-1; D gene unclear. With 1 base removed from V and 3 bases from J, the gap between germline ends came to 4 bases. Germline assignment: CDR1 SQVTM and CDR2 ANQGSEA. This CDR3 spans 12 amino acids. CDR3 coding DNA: TGCAGCGTTGAAGTATTCTACAATGAGCAGTTCTTC. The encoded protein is CSVEVFYNEQFF.

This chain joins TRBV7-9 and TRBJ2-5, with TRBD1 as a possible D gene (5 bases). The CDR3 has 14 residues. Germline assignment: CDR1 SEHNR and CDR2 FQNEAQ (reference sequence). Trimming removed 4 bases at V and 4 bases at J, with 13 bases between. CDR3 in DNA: TGTGCCAGCAGCTCACCCGACAGATTAGAGACCCAGTACTTC. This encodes CASSSPDRLETQYF.

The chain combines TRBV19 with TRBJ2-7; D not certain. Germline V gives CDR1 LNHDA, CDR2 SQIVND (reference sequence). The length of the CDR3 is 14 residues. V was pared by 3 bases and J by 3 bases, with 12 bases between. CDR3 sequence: CASSIFGFGYEQYF. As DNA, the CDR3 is TGTGCCAGTAGTATTTTCGGGTTTGGCTACGAGCAGTACTTC.

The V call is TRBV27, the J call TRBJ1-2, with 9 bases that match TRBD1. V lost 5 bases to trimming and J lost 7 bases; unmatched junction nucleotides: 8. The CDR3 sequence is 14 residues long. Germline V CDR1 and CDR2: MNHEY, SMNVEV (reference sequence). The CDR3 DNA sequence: TGTGCCAGCAGTACTACAGGGGGCATTGGTGGCTACACCTTC. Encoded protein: CASSTTGGIGGYTF.

The CDR3, as DNA: TGTGCCAGCAGTTTGGGCCAGGTCGGGGAGCTGTTTTTT. This encodes CASSLGQVGELFF. V is TRBV28 and J is TRBJ2-2; D gene ambiguous. The V gene's germline CDR1 is MDHEN and CDR2 SYDVKM. The CDR3 loop spans 13 amino acids. V lost 3 bases and J lost 7, with 9 bases in between.

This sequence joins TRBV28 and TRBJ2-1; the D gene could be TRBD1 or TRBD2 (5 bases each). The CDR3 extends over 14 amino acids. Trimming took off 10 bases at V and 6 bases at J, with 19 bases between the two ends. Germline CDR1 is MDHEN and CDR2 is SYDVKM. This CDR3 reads CATERAGPSNEQFF. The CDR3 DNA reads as TGTGCCACCGAGAGGGCAGGGCCTTCCAATGAGCAGTTCTTC.

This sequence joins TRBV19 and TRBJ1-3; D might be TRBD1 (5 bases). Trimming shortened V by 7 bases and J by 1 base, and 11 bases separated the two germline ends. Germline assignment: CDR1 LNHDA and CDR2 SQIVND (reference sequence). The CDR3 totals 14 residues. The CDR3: CASTGTASGNTIYF. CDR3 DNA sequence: TGTGCCAGTACCGGGACGGCGTCTGGAAACACCATATATTTT.

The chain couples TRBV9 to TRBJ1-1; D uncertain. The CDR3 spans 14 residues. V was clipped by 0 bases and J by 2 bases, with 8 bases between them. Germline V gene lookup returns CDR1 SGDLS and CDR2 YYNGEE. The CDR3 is CASSVGRYNTEAFF. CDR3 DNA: TGTGCCAGCAGCGTAGGCAGATATAACACTGAAGCTTTCTTT.

As DNA, the CDR3 is TGTGCCAGCAGCTTCCCTCTAGCGGGAGACGAGCAGTACTTC. It encodes CASSFPLAGDEQYF. The chain is built from TRBV13 and TRBJ2-7; TRBD2 matches at 10 bases. J was trimmed by 5 bases and V by 3 bases; bases with no gene match: 4. The CDR3 is made up of 14 amino acids. CDR1 is PRHDT and CDR2 is FYEKMQ in the germline V gene (reference sequence).

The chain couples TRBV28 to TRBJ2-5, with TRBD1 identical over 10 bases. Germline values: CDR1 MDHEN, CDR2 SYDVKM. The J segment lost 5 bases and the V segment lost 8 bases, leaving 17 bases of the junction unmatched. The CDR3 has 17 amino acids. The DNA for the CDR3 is TGTGCCAGCCGGGAGACAGGGGGCGAAGGGCTAGGGGAGACCCAGTACTTC. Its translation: CASRETGGEGLGETQYF.